This TCR beta chain was sequenced during a study of Graves' ophthalmopathy and Graves' hyperthyroidism (dated by TCRdb to between 2017 and 2018). With respect to the entire study: Peripheral blood was collected at initial diagnosis, before any treatment. To tell Graves' ophthalmopathy apart from Graves' hyperthyroidism, and to predict which patients would progress to ophthalmopathy, the study relied on TCR beta repertoire signatures. In total, around 140 blood samples were TCR-sequenced: fewer than 50 ophthalmopathy, over 70 hyperthyroidism and roughly 17 hyperthyroidism-to-ophthalmopathy patients. To explore V-J signatures distinguishing ophthalmopathy from hyperthyroidism, a discovery set of under 110 patients (fewer than 45 ophthalmopathy, some 55 stable hyperthyroidism) was enrolled. An independent validation cohort was composed of 18 hyperthyroidism patients and approximately 15 patients who later progressed from hyperthyroidism to ophthalmopathy. T-cell repertoires of thyroid tissue and blood were compared in six hyperthyroidism patients. Once sampling was done, hyperthyroidism patients were given methimazole at a starting dose of 30 mg daily, while ophthalmopathy patients were given high-dose intravenous methylprednisolone. The 100 or so discovery patients were randomly split 7:3 into training and test sets.

Many counts were recorded for this clonotype. This receptor's antigen is unknown. No base quality information exists; no much larger clone differs at one position. V loses 4 bases, J loses 1 base, and the germline ends lie 14 bases apart. There are 16 amino acids in the CDR3, from cysteine to phenylalanine inclusive. The DNA shown is the 48-base CDR3, in frame from base 1. Sequences MNHNS (CDR1) and SASEGT (CDR2) are obtained from the germline V gene. The ophthalmopathy patients had moderately to severely active disease, with a Clinical Activity Score of 3 or higher, a NOSPECS grade of 4 or higher, and a disease duration of less than 3 months. Patients with other autoimmune diseases, uncontrolled infections, pregnancy or lactation were excluded. Diagnosis relied on clinical symptoms, serum thyroxine, TRAb, thyroid ultrasound and orbital computed tomography. Ficoll-Paque density gradient centrifugation was used to isolate PBMCs from about 9.4 ml of fresh peripheral blood. Total RNA was extracted with Trizol reagent and quality-checked on an Agilent 2100 Bioanalyzer.

What the work shows at the level of the full study, not this receptor alone: Most expanded thyroid clonotypes with frequency above 0.001 were also detected in blood, suggesting blood repertoires may reflect the thyroid immune response. In validation, the model predicted ophthalmopathy progression with more than 70% sensitivity and 72% to 80% specificity; some twelve predicted patients were CT-confirmed with GO in a median of about 6.2 months. In cross-validation, the 13-signature model distinguished ophthalmopathy from stable hyperthyroidism with 85% to 90% sensitivity and just under 84% specificity, and in the test set the corresponding values were about 80% and 75%. No statistical method was used to predetermine the sample size, and group allocation was not hidden from the investigators.

For repertoire sequencing, TCR beta CDR3 regions were amplified from RNA transcripts. The first round was an RT-PCR using HTBI primers with the Qiagen OneStep RT-PCR kit, and this first round was followed by a second-round multiplex PCR, then size selection and purification. Libraries were sequenced on an Illumina HiSeq2000 using paired-end 100 bp reads. The authors' analysis ran thus. Reads were processed with SOAPnuke, discarding reads with adapters, uncalled bases, mean Phred below 15, or no exact constant-primer or identifier match. COPE v1.2.5 was used to merge high-quality paired reads. Each unique nucleotide sequence was defined as a clonotype, and clonotypes were aligned to IMGT TRB V, D and J references with MiTCR v1.1. Analysis was restricted to V-J combinations with a frequency above 0.0001, which covered just over 98% of repertoires. For each V-J combination, a TCR clonal expansion and chaos score was defined as F50 clonal expansion divided by the chaos observed in the TCRdist matrix. Welch's t-statistics and random forest were used to reduce features to 13 V-J combinations, which were fed into a naive Bayes classifier. The similarity between thyroid and blood repertoires was quantified using the Morisita-Horn index. Using fastp at Q25 and MiXCR, TCRdb reprocessed the public reads and kept productive beta chains. Identical CDR3 proteins give one entry, which carries the most common genes and DNA. What appears here as the V and J calls and clone size reflects TCRdb's work, not the paper's. The sample table shows approximately 480,000 distinct CDR3 sequences, and approximately 15% are seen once. The ten most abundant clones make up 9.8% of the sample.

This chain joins TRBV6-1 to TRBJ1-5; a tentative D call is TRBD1 (5 bases match). The specimen sequenced was blood. The sequence was obtained from a woman aged 25-40 years with Graves' ophthalmopathy. Donor details come from another sample of the same person, matched by shared clones. CDR3 sequence: CASSVAGGMSNQPQHF. The DNA sequence is TGTGCCAGCAGTGTGGCCGGGGGAATGAGCAATCAGCCCCAGCATTTT.